These 12 T cell receptor beta chains were sequenced from one sample in a study of beta chain features in type 1 diabetes. Study outcomes and limitations: TCRB CDR3 length was moderately but significantly reduced in all four CD4+ subsets of Type 1 diabetes patients.

Their recognized antigens are unknown. As every portion of the isolated RNA was reverse transcribed, the sequencing read expressed TCRB transcripts. This table comes from immunoSEQ multiplex PCR, and its TCRdb copy is limited to in-frame clones, with some not included. The sample records about 160,000 clones, approximately 8% being singletons. Sequenced input: central memory CD4+ T cells from blood. These receptors were obtained from a woman aged 40 to 50 with type 1 diabetes.

The CDR3 sequence: CASSPARENTEAFF. CDR3 nucleotide sequence: TGTGCCAGCAGCCCGGCCAGGGAAAACACTGAAGCTTTCTTT. V is TRBV28 and J is TRBJ1-1; a possible D gene is TRBD1 (5 bases). Trimming stripped 6 bases from V and 2 bases from J, with 13 bases between. The CDR3 is made up of 14 amino acids. Germline V gene data show CDR1 as MDHEN and CDR2 as SYDVKM.

Turning to this clone: Just one base apart from a much larger clone, this may be a read error. The same CDR3 can be traced to other DNA sequences in this sample. The J gene is TRBJ1-1, the V gene TRBV28; the match to TRBD1 covers 7 bases. CDR1 is MDHEN, CDR2 SYDVKM, per germline. The V and J ends lost 2 bases and 3 bases, in that order; junction bases with no gene match: 0. The CDR3 covers 13 residues. The CDR3 loop reads CASSLDRDTEAFF. Here the CDR3 DNA reads TGTGCCAGCAGTTTAGACAGGGACACTGAAGCTTTCTTT.

The J gene is TRBJ1-3, the V gene TRBV7-6; maybe TRBD1 (6 bases). Looked up from germline, CDR1 is SGHVS and CDR2 is FNYEAQ. The ends were cut back, 5 bases at V and 3 bases at J, with 17 bases in the middle. This CDR3 contains 16 residues. CDR3 in DNA: TGTGCCAGCAGCGTAATGGGAGGGGGATATGGAAACACCATATATTTT. Translating it yields CASSVMGGGYGNTIYF. Using reference TRBV7-6 and TRBJ1-3 for the parts outside the CDR3, the full variable domain is GAGVSQSPRYKVTKRGQDVALRCDPISGHVSLYWYRQALGQGPEFLTYFNYEAQQDKSGLPNDRFSAERPEGSISTLTIQRTEQRDSAMYRCASSVMGGGYGNTIYFGEGSWLTVV.

In this sample, this clone turned up a few times. The chain recombines TRBV6-6 with TRBJ2-5; a weak D match, TRBD1 (6 bases). Per the germline V gene, CDR1 is MNHNY and CDR2 is SVGAGI (reference sequence). V lost 0 bases to trimming and J lost 5 bases, with 13 bases between them. This CDR3 is 15 amino acids long. The CDR3 region has the DNA TGTGCCAGCAGTTACTCTGCAGGGGTCGGCGAGACCCAGTACTTC. This gives the protein CASSYSAGVGETQYF.

The V and J genes are TRBV9 and TRBJ1-2; 9 bases line up with TRBD1. Per the germline V gene, CDR1 is SGDLS and CDR2 is YYNGEE. There are 14 residues in the CDR3. J lost 7 bases, V lost 2 bases, and 6 bases had no gene match. CDR3 DNA sequence: TGTGCCAGCAGCGTTTTGACAGGGGGTACTGGCTACACCTTC. Translation gives CASSVLTGGTGYTF.

This clone was seen just once. The gene calls are TRBV11-2 and TRBJ1-3; D gene uncertain. CDR3 length: 14 residues. The V end lost 3 bases, the J end lost 5 bases, and 11 bases lay between the germline ends. The V gene's germline CDR1 is SGHAT and CDR2 FQNNGV. The CDR3 bases are TGTGCCAGCAGCTTCGGAGGTTCCCGAAACACCATATATTTT. Its protein product is CASSFGGSRNTIYF.

The CDR3: CASSPRPGQGLMNTEAFF. CDR3 coding DNA: TGTGCCAGCAGCCCAAGGCCGGGACAGGGACTGATGAACACTGAAGCTTTCTTT. V and J are TRBV7-8 and TRBJ1-1; 9 bases are a match to TRBD1. Losses at the gene ends were 5 bases for V and 0 bases for J; bases not matched to a gene: 13. CDR3 length equals 18 residues. The germline V gene has CDR1 SGHVS and CDR2 FQNEAQ.

This clone showed up just a few times. The CDR3 DNA follows: TGTGCCAGCAGCCAAGGGACTAGCGGAGACAGAGATACGCAGTATTTT. The encoded protein is CASSQGTSGDRDTQYF. V gene TRBV5-5 combines with J gene TRBJ2-3; 11 bases align to TRBD2. With 4 bases clipped from V and 5 bases from J, the junction kept 9 bases outside the gene matches. This CDR3 has 16 amino acids. In germline, CDR1 is SGHKS, CDR2 YYEKEE (reference sequence).

This clone was seen a few times. The chain links TRBV9 to TRBJ2-7; D is perhaps TRBD1 (6 bases). V lost 1 base and J lost 2, with 13 bases in between. From germline, CDR1 is SGDLS and CDR2 YYNGEE. The CDR3 sequence is 15 residues long. The CDR3 region is CASSVSGQITYEQYF. The CDR3 bases are TGTGCCAGCAGCGTATCCGGACAGATTACCTACGAGCAGTACTTC. Using reference TRBV9 and TRBJ2-7 for the parts outside the CDR3, the full variable domain is DSGVTQTPKHLITATGQRVTLRCSPRSGDLSVYWYQQSLDQGLQFLIQYYNGEERAKGNILERFSAQQFPDLHSELNLSSLELGDSALYFCASSVSGQITYEQYFGPGTRLTVT.

J is TRBJ2-7 and V is TRBV5-1, with 10 bases that match TRBD2. This CDR3 has 16 residues. J gave up 6 bases and V 5 bases, and 14 bases lay outside the gene matches. The germline CDR1 and CDR2 sequences are SGHRS and YFSETQ. As DNA, the CDR3 is TGCGCCAGCAGGCCCGGGACTAGCGCTCTAGAGGGCGAGCAGTACTTC. Translation: CASRPGTSALEGEQYF.

This chain connects TRBV2 to TRBJ2-6, with 9 bases lining up with TRBD1. J gave up 2 bases and V 6 bases, and 8 bases lay outside the gene matches. The V gene's germline CDR1 is SNHLY and CDR2 FYNNEI. The CDR3 length is 17 residues. The CDR3 coding sequence is TGTGCCAGCAGACCGGGACAGGGAGTTACTGGGGCCAACGTCCTGACTTTC. Translation: CASRPGQGVTGANVLTF.

The J gene is TRBJ2-7, the V gene TRBV28; TRBD2 agrees at 10 bases. J was trimmed by 2 bases and V by 5 bases; bases with no gene match: 3. Germline V gene lookup returns CDR1 MDHEN and CDR2 SYDVKM. The CDR3 is made up of 14 amino acids. The CDR3: CASSHLAGAYEQYF. CDR3 coding DNA: TGTGCCAGCAGTCATCTAGCGGGAGCCTACGAGCAGTACTTC.